These T cell receptor beta chains were read from a single sample in a study of T-cell memory formation after mild COVID-19. TCRdb re-derived calls from the 5' RACE reads in MiXCR, one entry per CDR3 protein. The sample holds around 200,000 distinct CDR3 sequences; roughly 18% are singletons and the top ten take roughly 3.9%. The sample taken for sequencing was PBMCs or a T cell subset sorted from them (not recorded which). The receptors were gathered from a man in his late teens or twenties who had mild COVID-19 (a few samples of this study predate the infection). Cell type and time point are not known. Both conserved end residues are part of each CDR3. A D gene is named only where the DNA matches it firmly. A row's size may be missing; if present it is once, few, many or a size class.

d_call j_call v_call cdr3_length clone_size cdr3_nt cdr3_aa
TRBD1 TRBJ1-2 TRBV7-8 16 few TGTGCCAGCAGCTTAATGGTGGGACAGGGGACCTTCGGCTACACCTTC CASSLMVGQGTFGYTF
- TRBJ1-5 TRBV5-4 15 - TGTGCCAGCAGCGGGGGGCCGGATGGCAATCAGCCCCAGCATTTT CASSGGPDGNQPQHF
- TRBJ1-5 TRBV12-3/TRBV12-4 15 few TGTGCCAGCAGCCACGGGCAACTTGGCAATCAGCCCCAGCATTTT CASSHGQLGNQPQHF
TRBD2 TRBJ2-5 TRBV27 15 - TGTGCCAGCAGTTCCCTAGCGGGGGCCCAAGAGACCCAGTACTTC CASSSLAGAQETQYF
TRBD1 TRBJ2-7 TRBV6-5 14 few TGTGCCAGCAAACGAGGCCAGGGGGCTTACGAGCAGTACTTC CASKRGQGAYEQYF
TRBD2 TRBJ2-5 TRBV4-1 15 few TGCGCCAGCAGCCAACGGGGCGGGGGCCAAGAGACCCAGTACTTC CASSQRGGGQETQYF
TRBD2 TRBJ2-1 TRBV20-1 14 few TGCAGTGCCACGCTAGCGGGGGGGCAGAACGAGCAGTTCTTC CSATLAGGQNEQFF
- TRBJ2-1 TRBV7-3 13 few TGTGCCAGCGGTCGACTAGGACAGGATGAGCAGTTCTTC CASGRLGQDEQFF
TRBD1 TRBJ2-3 TRBV2 15 few TGTGCCAGCAGAGGACAGGGGGCCGGCACAGATACGCAGTATTTT CASRGQGAGTDTQYF
TRBD1 TRBJ1-1 TRBV12-3/TRBV12-4 15 many TGTGCCAGCAATAATCCGGGACAGGGGGCCACTGAAGCTTTCTTT CASNNPGQGATEAFF
- TRBJ1-1 TRBV20-1 16 few TGCAGTGCTAGAGACCCTAGGCAAGGGACGAACACTGAAGCTTTCTTT CSARDPRQGTNTEAFF
- TRBJ2-4 TRBV7-3 14 few TGTGCCAGCAGCCACGGGGGACCTGGAGACATTCAGTACTTC CASSHGGPGDIQYF
TRBD1 TRBJ2-6 TRBV7-2 18 - TGTGCCAGCAGCTTATCCATCCGACAGGGAGCCGGGGCCAACGTCCTGACTTTC CASSLSIRQGAGANVLTF
TRBD1 TRBJ2-7 TRBV12-3/TRBV12-4 13 many TGTGCCAGCAGCCGACAGGGAACCTACGAGCAGTACTTC CASSRQGTYEQYF
TRBD1 TRBJ2-3 TRBV5-1 14 few TGCGCCAGCAGGCGGACAGGGGTGGGGGATACGCAGTATTTT CASRRTGVGDTQYF
- TRBJ2-5 TRBV5-1 14 many TGCGCCAGCAGCTTGGGGACTACTAAAGAGACCCAGTACTTC CASSLGTTKETQYF
TRBD2 TRBJ2-1 TRBV4-2 14 - TGTGCCAGCAGCCAAGGAGGCGGGGGTAATGAGCAGTTCTTC CASSQGGGGNEQFF
- TRBJ2-5 TRBV20-1 14 - TGCAGTGCTCCCGCCTTCGGACTCCAAGAGACCCAGTACTTC CSAPAFGLQETQYF
TRBD1 TRBJ2-2 TRBV29-1 13 - TGCAGCGTAACAGGGGGCGAAACCGGGGAGCTGTTTTTT CSVTGGETGELFF
TRBD1 TRBJ2-7 TRBV20-1 15 few TGCAGTGCTAGATCTCGGACAGGGAATATCTACGAGCAGTACTTC CSARSRTGNIYEQYF
- TRBJ1-3 TRBV10-3 14 few TGTGCCATCAGTGATTGGTCCTCTGGAAACACCATATATTTT CAISDWSSGNTIYF
TRBD1 TRBJ1-1 TRBV20-1 12 few TGCAGTGCTAGGGCAAGGGACAGGAGAGCTTTCTTT CSARARDRRAFF
- TRBJ1-2 TRBV6-4 13 - TGTGCCAGCAGTGACTCGTTCGCACGGGGCTACACCTTC CASSDSFARGYTF
- TRBJ2-3 TRBV6-5 15 few TGTGCCAGCAGTTACTCCGGGACCCAGGGAGATACGCAGTATTTT CASSYSGTQGDTQYF
TRBD1 TRBJ1-5 TRBV6-2/TRBV6-3 15 few TGTGCCAGCAGGGGGGACAGGGGGCCTCGTCAGCCCCAGCATTTT CASRGDRGPRQPQHF
- TRBJ1-2 TRBV5-1 15 - TGCGCCAGCAGCTTGGCCGCGGGGGAGAGCTCAGGCTACACCTTC CASSLAAGESSGYTF
- TRBJ2-5 TRBV20-1 13 few TGCAGTGCTCCGGACAGCCCTTCCGGAGCCCAGTACTTC CSAPDSPSGAQYF
- TRBJ1-4 TRBV5-1 15 - TGCGCCAGCAGCTTGTCGGGGTCCAGCGGTGAAAAACTGTTTTTT CASSLSGSSGEKLFF
- TRBJ1-5 TRBV20-1 14 few TGCAGTGCTAGAGTTACGGGGACGGATGGGCCCCAGCATTTT CSARVTGTDGPQHF
- TRBJ2-1 TRBV7-6 14 few TGTGCCAGCAGCCCCCGCGGGCTTCGCAATGAGCAGTTCTTC CASSPRGLRNEQFF
TRBD1 TRBJ1-6 TRBV7-2 17 - TGTGCCAGCAGCCTCGCCGGGACAGCCTCCTATAATTCACCCCTCCACTTT CASSLAGTASYNSPLHF
- TRBJ1-6 TRBV14 13 - TGTGCCAGCAGGAATGCAGGGAGTTCACCCCTCCACTTT CASRNAGSSPLHF
TRBD1 TRBJ2-1 TRBV9 14 few TGTGCCAGCAGCGCGACAGGGGGTAACTATGAGCAGTTCTTC CASSATGGNYEQFF